The entry below describes one T cell receptor (beta chain). The target antigen is unknown. The treatment is: over 15 received Ad26.COV2.S at low or high dose, single or two shots; 5 received placebo; per-sample allocation not given. The samples date from day 63 after the first vaccine or placebo injection. The donor was a Boston adult aged 18-55 years. The CDR3 spans 13 residues. The germline V gene encodes CDR1 MNHEY and CDR2 SVGAGI. Trimming took off 6 bases at V and 4 bases at J, with 12 bases between the two ends. These data come from a study of Ad26.COV2.S vaccination and SARS-CoV-2 variants. At the level of the study: The donor belonged to the COV1001 Ad26.COV2.S trial arm. General observations from the study: The TCR-based breadth and depth measures might underestimate overall T cell responses.

Profiling relied on immunoSEQ multiplex PCR, and the TCRdb table lists in-frame clones only, not all of them. The sample contains fewer than 400,000 clones, approximately 86% of which appear only once. V and J are TRBV6-5 and TRBJ1-2; D is undetermined. The clonotype comes from a person aged 18-60 years who received the Ad26.COV2.S COVID-19 vaccine or a placebo. The source was peripheral blood, collected in a trial of Ad26.COV2.S vaccine versus placebo. The CDR3: CASSPTISYGYTF. CDR3 DNA sequence: TGTGCCAGCAGCCCCACAATAAGCTATGGCTACACCTTC.